Given below is one T cell receptor (beta chain) in context. Clones were sequenced by immunoSEQ multiplex PCR, and TCRdb holds only the in-frame ones, with some missing. The sample holds more than 200,000 clones, roughly 80% seen once. This sample stems from a study of blood T cell repertoires in COVID-19. Study at large: Acute-phase and convalescent COVID-19 samples originated in the United States, Italy and Spain.

Trimming left V 4 bases short and J 1 base short, with 7 bases between. Looked up from germline, CDR1 is SGDLS and CDR2 is YYNGEE. This CDR3 region has 13 residues. The clonotype was recovered from a man aged 55 to 69 who had recovered from COVID-19. Sequenced material: PBMCs or T cells enriched from blood (not recorded which). The V call is TRBV9, the J call TRBJ2-3; no clear D. The CDR3 nucleotides are TGTGCCAGCAGCTCAGTGGGCACAGATACGCAGTATTTT. It encodes CASSSVGTDTQYF.